Following are 10 T cell receptor beta chains from one sample sequenced in a study of human T cells and chemical hapten exposure. TCRdb reprocessed the RACE reads via MiXCR and lists one record per CDR3 protein. The sample has 80,000 to 100,000 distinct CDR3 sequences; roughly 10% are singletons. Time point indicated: patch test 3, about 24 weeks after DPC sensitization. Treatment specified: therapeutic diphenylcyclopropenone sensitization with weekly scalp DPC. Here the sequenced sample was whole blood, taken in connection with sensitization to the hapten diphenylcyclopropenone (DPC). Source of these receptors: a woman in her forties or fifties with alopecia areata. Some clones in this sample may be carry-over from other donors' samples.

The sample holds one count of this clonotype. J is TRBJ2-5 and V is TRBV7-9; D perhaps matches TRBD1 (6 bases). CDR1 and CDR2 from the germline V gene are SEHNR and FQNEAQ (reference sequence). The CDR3 loop spans 16 amino acids. Trimming left V 5 bases short and J 0 bases short, with 16 bases between. The CDR3 sequence: CASSPSPQGHQETQYF. The CDR3 DNA reads as TGTGCCAGCAGCCCCTCCCCACAGGGACACCAAGAGACCCAGTACTTC. Full variable domain (outside the CDR3, taken from reference TRBV7-9 and TRBJ2-5): DTGVSQNPRHKITKRGQNVTFRCDPISEHNRLYWYRQTLGQGPEFLTYFQNEAQLEKSRLLSDRFSAERPKGSFSTLEIQRTEQGDSAMYLCASSPSPQGHQETQYFGPGTRLLVL.

This clonotype showed up just once. The rearrangement links TRBV20-1 to TRBJ2-3, with TRBD1 matching over 11 bases. Trimming removed 5 bases from V and 6 bases from J; junction bases left unmatched: 10. Germline assignment: CDR1 DFQATT and CDR2 SNEGSKA (reference sequence). The CDR3 extends over 15 amino acids. CDR3 DNA: TGCAGTGCTTCCGAGGGGACAGGGGGAGACGATACGCAGTATTTT. Translated: CSASEGTGGDDTQYF.

This clonotype appeared many times. This sequence joins TRBV29-1 and TRBJ1-4, with 7 positions matching TRBD1. The V gene's germline CDR1 is SQVTM and CDR2 ANQGSEA. This CDR3 contains 13 residues. J gave up 8 bases and V 1 base, and 4 bases lay outside the gene matches. The CDR3 is CSVEAQGEEKLFF. CDR3 in DNA: TGCAGCGTTGAAGCGCAGGGGGAAGAAAAACTGTTTTTT.

This clonotype was seen only a few times. The chain links TRBV3-1 to TRBJ1-5, with D unresolved. Per the germline V gene, CDR1 is LGHDT and CDR2 is YNNKEL (reference sequence). V shed 0 bases and J shed 2 bases, with 8 bases lying between them. The CDR3 is made up of 15 amino acids. The CDR3 reads CASSQDARGNQPQHF. The CDR3, as DNA: TGTGCCAGCAGCCAAGATGCAAGGGGCAATCAGCCCCAGCATTTT.

The rearrangement links TRBV7-6 to TRBJ2-2; 8 bases fit TRBD1. The germline CDR1 and CDR2 sequences are SGHVS and FNYEAQ. Trimming cost V 6 bases and J 2 bases; bases outside gene matches: 5. This CDR3 has 15 residues. CDR3 residues: CASSIGQGNTGELFF. In DNA form, the CDR3 reads TGTGCCAGCAGTATAGGACAGGGCAACACCGGGGAGCTGTTTTTT.

This clonotype was found a few times. V usage is TRBV7-2 and J usage is TRBJ2-5, with D perhaps matching TRBD2 (6 bases). Germline V gene data show CDR1 as SGHTA and CDR2 as FQGNSA. V lost 2 bases, J lost 7 bases, and 20 bases lay in between. This CDR3 region has 16 residues. The CDR3 DNA is TGTGCCAGCAGCTTAAGGAAGGGACTGGGCGATGGGACCCAGTACTTC. It yields the protein CASSLRKGLGDGTQYF.

This clonotype was counted at least ten times. This rearrangement joins TRBV6-2 or TRBV6-3 to TRBJ2-1, with TRBD2 identical over 8 bases. Trimming took 5 bases from V and 12 from J; bases not matched to a gene: 6. Germline CDR1 reads MNHEY; CDR2 reads SVGEGT. CDR3 length equals 12 residues. The chain's CDR3 is CASSPIAGRQFF. CDR3 DNA sequence: TGTGCCAGCAGTCCGATAGCGGGAAGGCAGTTCTTC.

At least ten counts were recorded for this clonotype. The CDR3 DNA is TGTGCCAGCAGCCAAAACCTCGGACTAGCGGCTTCCGAAGATACGCAGTATTTT. It yields the protein CASSQNLGLAASEDTQYF. The rearrangement links TRBV4-2 to TRBJ2-3, with 10 nucleotides matching TRBD2. Germline V gene sequence: CDR1 LGHNA, CDR2 YNFKEQ. CDR3 size: 18 residues. V shed 2 bases and J 5 bases; nucleotides not matched to a gene: 13.

The V gene is TRBV20-1, the J gene TRBJ2-3, with D possibly being TRBD2 (6 bases). V was clipped by 5 bases and J by 1 base, with 19 bases between them. This CDR3 contains 16 residues. Germline V gene sequence: CDR1 DFQATT, CDR2 SNEGSKA (reference sequence). The CDR3 region is CSAATPGDGRTDTQYF. The CDR3 DNA reads TGCAGTGCTGCTACCCCGGGGGACGGCCGCACAGATACGCAGTATTTT.

The chain combines TRBV19 with TRBJ2-2; D possibly uses TRBD1 or TRBD2 (6 bases each). The CDR3 is made up of 16 amino acids. Trimming removed 5 bases from V and 3 bases from J, with 16 bases in between. Germline V CDR1 and CDR2: LNHDA, SQIVND (reference sequence). CDR3 nucleotide sequence: TGTGCCAGTAGTGGAACAAACGGGGGCTACACCGGGGAGCTGTTTTTT. Translation: CASSGTNGGYTGELFF.